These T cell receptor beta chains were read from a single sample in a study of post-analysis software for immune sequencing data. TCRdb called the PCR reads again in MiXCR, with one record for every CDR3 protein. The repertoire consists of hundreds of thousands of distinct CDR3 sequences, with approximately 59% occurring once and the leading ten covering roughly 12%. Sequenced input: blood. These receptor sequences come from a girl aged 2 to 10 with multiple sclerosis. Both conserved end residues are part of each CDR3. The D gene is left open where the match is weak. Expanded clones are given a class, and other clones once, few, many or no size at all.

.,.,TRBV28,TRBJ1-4,CASSRGGSANEKLFF,TGTGCCAGCAGCCGGGGAGGCTCGGCTAATGAAAAACTGTTTTTT
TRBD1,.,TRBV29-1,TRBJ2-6,CSVEASPGQGFSGANVLTF,TGCAGCGTTGAAGCAAGTCCTGGACAGGGATTCTCTGGGGCCAACGTCCTGACTTTC
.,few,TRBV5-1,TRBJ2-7,CASRDRGDGEQYF,TGCGCCAGCAGGGACAGAGGAGACGGCGAGCAGTACTTC
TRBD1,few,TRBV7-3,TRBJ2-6,CASSVDRGKMGANVLTF,TGTGCCAGCAGCGTGGACAGGGGGAAGATGGGCGCCAACGTCCTGACTTTC
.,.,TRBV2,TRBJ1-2,CASSEHQQGIYGYTF,TGTGCCAGCAGTGAGCACCAACAGGGAATCTATGGCTACACCTTC
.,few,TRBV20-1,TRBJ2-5,CSDLSGLPRETQYF,TGCAGTGACCTCAGTGGGCTCCCACGCGAGACCCAGTACTTC
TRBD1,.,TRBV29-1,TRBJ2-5,CSVADRGVSETQYF,TGCAGCGTGGCGGACAGGGGCGTGAGTGAGACCCAGTACTTC
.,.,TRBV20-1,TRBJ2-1,CSATKSSYNEQFF,TGCAGTGCTACGAAAAGCTCCTACAATGAGCAGTTCTTC
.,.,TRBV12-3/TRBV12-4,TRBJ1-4,CASSFAGAGEKLFF,TGTGCCAGCAGTTTCGCGGGGGCTGGTGAAAAACTGTTTTTT
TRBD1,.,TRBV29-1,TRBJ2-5,CSVEGGQGSRETQYF,TGCAGCGTTGAGGGCGGACAGGGCTCACGAGAGACCCAGTACTTC
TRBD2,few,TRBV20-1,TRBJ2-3,CSASLSGTSYAQYF,TGCAGTGCTAGTCTTTCGGGGACTAGCTATGCGCAGTATTTT
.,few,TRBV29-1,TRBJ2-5,CSVERAGETQYF,TGCAGCGTTGAGCGCGCAGGGGAGACCCAGTACTTC
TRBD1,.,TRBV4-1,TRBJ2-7,CASSQDLGTGPYEQYF,TGCGCCAGCAGCCAAGATCTCGGGACAGGTCCCTACGAGCAGTACTTC
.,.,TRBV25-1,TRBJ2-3,CASSVRASTDTQYF,TGTGCCAGCAGTGTGAGGGCTAGCACAGATACGCAGTATTTT
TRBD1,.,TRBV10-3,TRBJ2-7,CAISESLTGGAYEQYF,TGTGCCATCAGTGAGTCTCTGACAGGGGGGGCCTACGAGCAGTACTTC
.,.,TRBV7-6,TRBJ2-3,CASSSSWSGQNGDTQYF,TGTGCCAGCAGCTCCAGTTGGAGTGGGCAAAACGGAGATACGCAGTATTTT
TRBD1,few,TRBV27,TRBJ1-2,CASRMGGTAYGYTF,TGTGCCAGCAGGATGGGGGGGACAGCCTATGGCTACACCTTC
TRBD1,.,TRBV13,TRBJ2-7,CASSLFSRGRGEQYF,TGTGCCAGCAGCTTATTTTCCAGGGGGCGTGGTGAGCAGTACTTC
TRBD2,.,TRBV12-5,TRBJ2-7,CASGFFPGLARDEQYF,TGTGCTAGTGGTTTTTTCCCCGGACTAGCACGCGACGAGCAGTACTTC
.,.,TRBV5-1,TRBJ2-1,CASSPLQFSYNEQFF,TGCGCCAGCAGTCCACTCCAGTTCTCCTACAATGAGCAGTTCTTC
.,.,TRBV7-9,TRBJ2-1,CASSSKRDSEQFF,TGTGCCAGCAGCTCAAAGCGGGACAGTGAGCAGTTCTTC
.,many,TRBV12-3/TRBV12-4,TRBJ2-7,CASSPDGSYEQYF,TGTGCCAGCAGTCCGGACGGGTCCTACGAGCAGTACTTC
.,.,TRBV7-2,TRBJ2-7,CASTLRVGPSYEQYF,TGTGCCAGCACCTTGCGGGTTGGGCCATCCTACGAGCAGTACTTC
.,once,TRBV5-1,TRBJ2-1,CASNDGGGSNEQFF,TGCGCCAGTAACGACGGAGGGGGGAGCAATGAGCAGTTCTTC